Below are 23 T cell receptor beta chains sequenced from a single sample in a study of naive and memory T cell subsets. Ligated cDNA underwent four rounds of PCR with nested alpha and beta constant region primers and SP2. MiXCR was run by TCRdb on the 5' RACE reads, yielding one entry per CDR3 protein. The repertoire holds about 32,000 distinct CDR3 sequences, with around 15% as singletons. The library had UMIs added by 3' ligation of an oligonucleotide to TCR cDNA. These TCRs come from a female donor in good health.

V is TRBV6-5 and J is TRBJ1-1; weak D call: TRBD1 (5 bases). CDR3 length: 15 amino acids. Between the trimmed V and J ends, which lost 5 bases and 4 bases, there was a span of 17 bases. Looked up from germline, CDR1 is MNHEY and CDR2 is SVGAGI. CDR3 residues: CASSAQWGSVTEAFF. The DNA for the CDR3 is TGTGCCAGCAGTGCCCAATGGGGGTCGGTCACTGAAGCTTTCTTT.

By sample share, this clonotype is medium-sized (0.01 to 0.1%). J is TRBJ1-5 and V is TRBV29-1, with TRBD1 matching over 9 bases. Germline CDR1 is SQVTM and CDR2 is ANQGSEA. The CDR3 covers 14 residues. The J segment lost 0 bases and the V segment lost 7 bases, leaving 4 bases of the junction unmatched. The DNA for the CDR3 is TGCAGCGCGGCGGACAGGGGTAGCAATCAGCCCCAGCATTTT. Amino acid sequence: CSAADRGSNQPQHF. The variable domain in full, completed from reference TRBV29-1 and TRBJ1-5, reads SAVISQKPSRDICQRGTSLTIQCQVDSQVTMMFWYRQQPGQSLTLIATANQGSEATYESGFVIDKFPISRPNLTFSTLTVSNMSPEDSSIYLCSAADRGSNQPQHFGDGTRLSIL.

This clonotype showed up many times. The V call is TRBV6-5, the J call TRBJ2-1, with TRBD2 matching over 8 bases. The CDR3 consists of 16 residues. Trimming took 2 bases from V and 4 from J; bases not matched to a gene: 7. Germline values: CDR1 MNHEY, CDR2 SVGAGI. The CDR3 reads CASSYESSGLYNEQFF. The CDR3 nucleotides read TGTGCCAGCAGTTACGAGTCTAGCGGGTTATACAATGAGCAGTTCTTC.

The genes are TRBV12-3 or TRBV12-4 and TRBJ1-1; 7 bases fit TRBD1. The CDR3 runs to 14 residues. The V segment lost 3 bases and the J segment 1 base; nucleotides outside the gene matches: 2. The CDR3 sequence is CASSLGQTNTEAFF. The CDR3 DNA follows: TGTGCCAGCAGTTTGGGACAGACGAACACTGAAGCTTTCTTT.

This clonotype was found many times. This sequence joins TRBV19 and TRBJ2-1; 7 bases map to TRBD1. Germline CDR1 reads LNHDA; CDR2 reads SQIVND (reference sequence). Losses at the gene ends were 1 base for V and 1 base for J; bases not matched to a gene: 1. The CDR3 consists of 15 residues. The CDR3 protein is CASSIAQGSYNEQFF. CDR3 sequence (DNA): TGTGCCAGTAGTATAGCACAGGGGTCCTACAATGAGCAGTTCTTC. Variable domain in full (rest from reference TRBV19 and TRBJ2-1): DGGITQSPKYLFRKEGQNVTLSCEQNLNHDAMYWYRQDPGQGLRLIYYSQIVNDFQKGDIAEGYSVSREKKESFPLTVTSAQKNPTAFYLCASSIAQGSYNEQFFGPGTRLTVL.

The chain recombines TRBV4-1 with TRBJ1-5; D ambiguous. The length of the CDR3 is 16 residues. The germline V gene has CDR1 MGHRA and CDR2 YSYEKL. V lost 6 bases to trimming and J lost 0 bases, with 15 bases between them. CDR3 DNA sequence: TGCGCCAGCAGGACTTCATCACAAACTAGCAATCAGCCCCAGCATTTT. Translation: CASRTSSQTSNQPQHF.

This clonotype was picked up many times. The chain joins TRBV20-1 to TRBJ1-1; D remains ambiguous. Germline assignment: CDR1 DFQATT and CDR2 SNEGSKA (reference sequence). V lost 3 bases to trimming and J lost 5 bases, with 10 bases between them. This CDR3 spans 12 amino acids. The CDR3 region has the DNA TGCAGTGCTAGGCCGGCGGGGACTGAAGCTTTCTTT. This encodes CSARPAGTEAFF.

Only one count was recorded for this clonotype. The chain joins TRBV20-1 to TRBJ2-3; 9 nucleotides match TRBD2. The CDR3 runs 15 residues. CDR1 and CDR2 (germline): DFQATT, SNEGSKA (reference sequence). J gave up 1 base and V 2 bases, and 4 bases lay outside the gene matches. For the CDR3, the DNA is TGCAGTGCTAGACCTCTAGCGGGGCGCACAGATACGCAGTATTTT. This gives the protein CSARPLAGRTDTQYF.

This clonotype has ten or more counts. The chain joins TRBV20-1 to TRBJ1-1, with D unclear. Germline CDR1 DFQATT, CDR2 SNEGSKA (reference sequence). V lost 6 bases, J lost 3 bases, and 17 bases lay in between. CDR3 size: 14 residues. The CDR3 DNA reads TGCAGTGCACACCGGGCCGGGAGGGACACTGAAGCTTTCTTT. As protein: CSAHRAGRDTEAFF.

At least ten counts were recorded for this clonotype. This rearrangement joins TRBV20-1 to TRBJ2-2; TRBD2 is a possible D gene (5 bases). V was pared by 0 bases and J by 7 bases, with 6 bases between. CDR3 size: 12 residues. CDR1 is DFQATT and CDR2 is SNEGSKA in the germline V gene (reference sequence). The CDR3 is CSARDEGGELFF. Here the CDR3 DNA reads TGCAGTGCTAGAGATGAGGGCGGGGAGCTGTTTTTT.

This clonotype was picked up a small number of times. The CDR3 loop reads CASREGATNEKLFF. The DNA for the CDR3 is TGTGCCAGCCGTGAAGGGGCAACTAATGAAAAACTGTTTTTT. V is TRBV7-6 and J is TRBJ1-4, with D perhaps TRBD1 (5 bases). The CDR3 totals 14 residues. With 8 bases removed from V and 0 bases from J, the gap between germline ends came to 10 bases. Germline values: CDR1 SGHVS, CDR2 FNYEAQ.

The V gene is TRBV12-3 or TRBV12-4, the J gene TRBJ2-2, with a weak D call TRBD1 (6 bases). The CDR3 spans 15 residues. The V gene lost 5 bases and the J gene lost 4 bases, with 14 bases spanning the gap. This CDR3 reads CASSPQGWVTGELFF. The CDR3 DNA reads as TGTGCCAGCAGTCCACAGGGTTGGGTCACCGGGGAGCTGTTTTTT.

This clonotype turned up a few times. J is TRBJ2-5 and V is TRBV7-9; D may match TRBD1 or TRBD2 (6 bases each). CDR3 size: 11 residues. CDR1 and CDR2 (germline): SEHNR, FQNEAQ (reference sequence). V lost 8 bases to trimming and J lost 5 bases, with 9 bases between them. Written as DNA, the CDR3 is TGTGCCAGCCAAGGGGGGGAGACCCAGTACTTC. Encoded protein: CASQGGETQYF.

V is TRBV6-5 and J is TRBJ1-2; TRBD1 is a possible D gene (5 bases). This CDR3 spans 11 amino acids. Germline CDR1 is MNHEY and CDR2 is SVGAGI. V lost 10 bases, J lost 12 bases, and 18 bases lay in between. For the CDR3, the DNA is TGTGCCACGAGGGACGGAGCGGGCGACACCTTC. As protein: CATRDGAGDTF.

The chain is built from TRBV6-1 and TRBJ2-3, with no clear D. Germline V gene sequence: CDR1 MNHNS, CDR2 SASEGT. CDR3 size: 13 residues. The V end was cut by 4 bases, the J end by 3 bases, with 8 bases between. The chain's CDR3 is CASSGQRTDTQYF. Written as DNA, the CDR3 is TGTGCCAGCAGTGGTCAGAGGACAGATACGCAGTATTTT.

In this sample, this clonotype turned up many times. The chain uses TRBV29-1 and TRBJ1-1; TRBD1 might be the D (5 bases). Looked up from germline, CDR1 is SQVTM and CDR2 is ANQGSEA. The germline V and J ends were trimmed by 0 bases and 3 bases, with 14 bases remaining between them. This CDR3 comprises 15 residues. DNA of the CDR3: TGCAGCGTTGAAGAGGTGGGGGGTATCGACACTGAAGCTTTCTTT. The encoded protein is CSVEEVGGIDTEAFF.

This clonotype was observed a few times. One end of the junction varies from germline; a read error may be responsible. The J gene is TRBJ1-2, the V gene TRBV6-5; TRBD1 matches at 8 bases. The CDR3 sequence is 14 residues long. From germline, CDR1 is MNHEY and CDR2 SVGAGI. In DNA, the CDR3 is TGTGCCAGCAACAAACAGGGGGTGGAGAATGGCGACACCTTC. Its translation: CASNKQGVENGDTF.

This clonotype was found many times. J is TRBJ1-1 and V is TRBV20-1, with D uncertain. The germline V and J ends were trimmed by 0 bases and 11 bases, with 13 bases remaining between them. Per the germline V gene, CDR1 is DFQATT and CDR2 is SNEGSKA (reference sequence). The CDR3 extends over 12 amino acids. In DNA form, the CDR3 reads TGCAGTGCTAGAGACCCGCCTGACCAGGCTTTCTTT. Translating gives CSARDPPDQAFF.

The chain combines TRBV20-1 with TRBJ2-1; D is unclear. CDR3 length equals 15 residues. Trimming left V 6 bases short and J 4 bases short, with 19 bases between. Germline lookup yields CDR1 DFQATT and CDR2 SNEGSKA (reference sequence). Here the CDR3 reads CSARAPKGPYNEQFF. CDR3 coding DNA: TGCAGTGCCCGGGCCCCAAAGGGCCCATACAATGAGCAGTTCTTC.

Worth noting for this clonotype: The conserved phenylalanine or tryptophan is not found at the CDR3 terminus, so this likely reflects a read error. The DNA is omitted, as the CDR3 cannot be located on it reliably, and the CDR3 follows TCRdb's listing. The V call is TRBV6-1, the J call TRBJ1-5; the D call in the table, TRBD1, was not verified against the DNA. Ends included, the CDR3 has 9 residues. Looked up from germline, CDR1 is MNHNS and CDR2 is SASEGT. CDR3: CASSEAWTV.

This clonotype was found many times. The J gene is TRBJ1-2, the V gene TRBV29-1, with TRBD1 as a possible D gene (5 bases). This CDR3 contains 11 residues. Germline assignment: CDR1 SQVTM and CDR2 ANQGSEA. V was shortened by 3 bases and J by 7 bases, with 9 bases between the two germline ends. For the CDR3, the DNA is TGCAGCGTTGAGAGACAGCTTGGCTACACCTTC. It is translated as CSVERQLGYTF. Complete variable domain (other parts from reference TRBV29-1 and TRBJ1-2): SAVISQKPSRDICQRGTSLTIQCQVDSQVTMMFWYRQQPGQSLTLIATANQGSEATYESGFVIDKFPISRPNLTFSTLTVSNMSPEDSSIYLCSVERQLGYTFGSGTRLTVV.

The rearrangement links TRBV4-1 to TRBJ2-5; the D is unclear. The V gene's germline CDR1 is MGHRA and CDR2 YSYEKL. The CDR3 consists of 15 residues. Trimming pared 0 bases from V and 1 base from J, leaving 9 bases between. CDR3: CASSQDLGFQETQYF. The CDR3 bases are TGCGCCAGCAGCCAAGATCTAGGGTTCCAAGAGACCCAGTACTTC.

This clonotype was counted between two and nine times. This chain joins TRBV12-3 or TRBV12-4 and TRBJ2-2; TRBD1 is a possible D gene (6 bases). The CDR3 loop spans 17 amino acids. The germline V and J ends were trimmed by 3 bases and 2 bases, with 16 bases remaining between them. The CDR3 DNA sequence: TGTGCCAGCAGTTTCGGGAAACAGGGCCCTAACACCGGGGAGCTGTTTTTT. The encoded protein is CASSFGKQGPNTGELFF.